This T cell receptor beta chain emerged from a study of neurological immune-mediated disorders. Synthesis of cDNA was accomplished via 5'RACE employing 10-nucleotide random UMIs. TCRdb re-called the 5' RACE reads through MiXCR, storing one row per CDR3 protein. The repertoire has 30,000 to 40,000 distinct CDR3 sequences, roughly 3.8% of them found once; the top ten carry roughly 2%. Trimming took 2 bases from V and 7 from J, leaving 8 bases between them. Germline values: CDR1 ENHRY, CDR2 SYGVKD. CDR3 length: 12 residues. This clonotype was seen repeatedly, ten times or more. The sample taken for sequencing was PBMCs. The source of this sequence is a man between 25 and 39 years old with multiple sclerosis. J is TRBJ1-2 and V is TRBV10-3; D is perhaps TRBD1 (5 bases). As DNA, the CDR3 is TGTGCCATCAGTGAGGGGGCCGTTGGCTACACCTTC. Protein sequence: CAISEGAVGYTF.